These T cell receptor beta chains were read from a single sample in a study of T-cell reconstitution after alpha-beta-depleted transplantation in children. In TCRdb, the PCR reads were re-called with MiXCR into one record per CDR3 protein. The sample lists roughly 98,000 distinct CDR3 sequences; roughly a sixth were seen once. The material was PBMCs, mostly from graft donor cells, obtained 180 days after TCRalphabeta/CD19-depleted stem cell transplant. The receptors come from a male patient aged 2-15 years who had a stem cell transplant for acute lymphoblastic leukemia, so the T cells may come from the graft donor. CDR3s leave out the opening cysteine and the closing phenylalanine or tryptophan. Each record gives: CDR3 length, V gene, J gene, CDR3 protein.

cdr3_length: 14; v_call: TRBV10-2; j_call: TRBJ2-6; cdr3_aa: ASRDTGGTGANVLT
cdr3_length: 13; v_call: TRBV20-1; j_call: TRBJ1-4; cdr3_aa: SARPWTPSGEKLF
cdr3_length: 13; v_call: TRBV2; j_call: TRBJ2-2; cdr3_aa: ASSEVGLAPGELF
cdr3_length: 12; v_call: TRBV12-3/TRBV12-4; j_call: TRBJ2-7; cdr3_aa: ASSPRTLTYEQY
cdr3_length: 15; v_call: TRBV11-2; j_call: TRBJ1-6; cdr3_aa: ASSPPGARPYNSPLH
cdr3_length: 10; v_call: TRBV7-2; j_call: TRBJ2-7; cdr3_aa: ASSIPSLQQY
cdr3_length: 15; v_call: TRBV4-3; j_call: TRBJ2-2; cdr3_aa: ASSQEWGPSNTGELF
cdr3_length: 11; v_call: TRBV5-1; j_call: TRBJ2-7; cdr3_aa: ASSFTSLYEQY
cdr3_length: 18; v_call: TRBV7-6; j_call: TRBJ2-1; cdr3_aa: ASSLAMGGLGPKTYNEQF
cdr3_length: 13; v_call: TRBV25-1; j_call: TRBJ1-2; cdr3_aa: ASSEPRDRGYGYT
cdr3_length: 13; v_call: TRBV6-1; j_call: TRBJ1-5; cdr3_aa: ASRPREYSNQPQH
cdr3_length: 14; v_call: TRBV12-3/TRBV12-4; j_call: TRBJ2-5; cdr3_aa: ASSPWAGAFQETQY
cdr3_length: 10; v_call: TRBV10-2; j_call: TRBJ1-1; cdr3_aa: ASIAGNTEAF